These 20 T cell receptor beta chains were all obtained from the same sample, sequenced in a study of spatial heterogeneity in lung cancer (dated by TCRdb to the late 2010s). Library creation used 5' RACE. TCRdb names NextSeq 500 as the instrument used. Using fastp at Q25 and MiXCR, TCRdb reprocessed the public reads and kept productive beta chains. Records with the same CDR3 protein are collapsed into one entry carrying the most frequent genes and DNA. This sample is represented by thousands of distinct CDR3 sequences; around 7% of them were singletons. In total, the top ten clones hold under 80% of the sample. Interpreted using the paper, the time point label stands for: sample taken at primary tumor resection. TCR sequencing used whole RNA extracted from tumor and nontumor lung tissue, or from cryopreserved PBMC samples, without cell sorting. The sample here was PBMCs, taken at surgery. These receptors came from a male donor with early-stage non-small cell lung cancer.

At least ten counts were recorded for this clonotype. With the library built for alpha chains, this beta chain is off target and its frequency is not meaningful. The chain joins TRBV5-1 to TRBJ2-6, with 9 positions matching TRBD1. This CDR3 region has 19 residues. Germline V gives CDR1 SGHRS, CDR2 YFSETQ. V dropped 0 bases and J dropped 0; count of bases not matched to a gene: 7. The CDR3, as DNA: TGCGCCAGCAGCTTGGAGGGGACAGGGCTTGACTCTGGGGCCAACGTCCTGACTTTC. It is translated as CASSLEGTGLDSGANVLTF.

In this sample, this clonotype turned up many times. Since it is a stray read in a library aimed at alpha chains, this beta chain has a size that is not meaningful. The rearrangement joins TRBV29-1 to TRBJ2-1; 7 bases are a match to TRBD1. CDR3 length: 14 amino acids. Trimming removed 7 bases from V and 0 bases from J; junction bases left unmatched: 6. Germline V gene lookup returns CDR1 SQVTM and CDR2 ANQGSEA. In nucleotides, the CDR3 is TGCAGCGCTTACAGGGGCAGCTCCTACAATGAGCAGTTCTTC. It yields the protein CSAYRGSSYNEQFF.

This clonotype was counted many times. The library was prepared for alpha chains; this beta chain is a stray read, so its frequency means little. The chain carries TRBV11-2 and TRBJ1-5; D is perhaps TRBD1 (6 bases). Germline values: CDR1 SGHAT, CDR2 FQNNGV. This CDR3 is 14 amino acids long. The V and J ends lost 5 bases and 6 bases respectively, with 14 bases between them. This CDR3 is CASSLAGAGQPQHF. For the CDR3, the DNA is TGTGCCAGCAGCCTGGCAGGGGCGGGTCAGCCCCAGCATTTT.

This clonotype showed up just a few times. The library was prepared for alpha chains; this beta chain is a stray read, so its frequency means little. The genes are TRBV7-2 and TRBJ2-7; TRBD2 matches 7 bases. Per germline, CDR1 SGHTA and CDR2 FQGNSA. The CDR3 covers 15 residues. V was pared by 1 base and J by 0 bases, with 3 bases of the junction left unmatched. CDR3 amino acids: CASSLGGGSSYEQYV. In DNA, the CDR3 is TGTGCCAGCAGCTTAGGCGGGGGAAGCTCCTACGAGCAGTACGTC.

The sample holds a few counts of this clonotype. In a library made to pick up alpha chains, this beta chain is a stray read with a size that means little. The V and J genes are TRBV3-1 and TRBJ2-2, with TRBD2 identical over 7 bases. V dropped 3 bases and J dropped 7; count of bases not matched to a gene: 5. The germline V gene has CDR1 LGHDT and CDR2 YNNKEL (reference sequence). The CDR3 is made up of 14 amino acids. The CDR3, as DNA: TGTGCCAGCAGCCATTCCCCGGGGGGCGGGGAGCTGTTTTTT. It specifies CASSHSPGGGELFF.

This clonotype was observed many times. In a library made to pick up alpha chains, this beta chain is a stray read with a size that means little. CDR3 region: CASSQDLAGGPLGEQFF. CDR3 nucleotides: TGTGCCAGCAGCCAAGATTTAGCGGGGGGGCCTTTAGGCGAGCAGTTCTTC. This chain uses TRBV3-1 with TRBJ2-1, with 11 nucleotides matching TRBD2. The CDR3 has 17 amino acids. Germline assignment: CDR1 LGHDT and CDR2 YNNKEL (reference sequence). After removal of 0 bases from V and 10 bases from J, the junction contained 11 bases not matched to a gene.

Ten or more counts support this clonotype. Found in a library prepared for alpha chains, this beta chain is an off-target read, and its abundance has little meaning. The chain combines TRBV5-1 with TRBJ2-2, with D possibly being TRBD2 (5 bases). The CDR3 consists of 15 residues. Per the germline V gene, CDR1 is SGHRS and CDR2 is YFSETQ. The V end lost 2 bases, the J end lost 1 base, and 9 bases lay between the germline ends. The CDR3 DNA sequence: TGCGCCAGCAGCTTCGCTGGGAGGAACACCGGGGAGCTGTTTTTT. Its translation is CASSFAGRNTGELFF. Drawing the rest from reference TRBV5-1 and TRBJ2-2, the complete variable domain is KAGVTQTPRYLIKTRGQQVTLSCSPISGHRSVSWYQQTPGQGLQFLFEYFSETQRNKGNFPGRFSGRQFSNSRSEMNVSTLELGDSALYLCASSFAGRNTGELFFGEGSRLTVL.

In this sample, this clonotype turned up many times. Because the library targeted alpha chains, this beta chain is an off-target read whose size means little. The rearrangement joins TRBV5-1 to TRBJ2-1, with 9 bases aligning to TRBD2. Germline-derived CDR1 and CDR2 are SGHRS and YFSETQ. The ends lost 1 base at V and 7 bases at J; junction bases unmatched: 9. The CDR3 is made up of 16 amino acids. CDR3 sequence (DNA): TGCGCCAGCAGCTTGTCCCCAGGGACTAGCAATAATGAGCAGTTCTTC. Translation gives CASSLSPGTSNNEQFF. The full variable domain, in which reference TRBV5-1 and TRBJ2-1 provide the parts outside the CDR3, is KAGVTQTPRYLIKTRGQQVTLSCSPISGHRSVSWYQQTPGQGLQFLFEYFSETQRNKGNFPGRFSGRQFSNSRSEMNVSTLELGDSALYLCASSLSPGTSNNEQFFGPGTRLTVL.

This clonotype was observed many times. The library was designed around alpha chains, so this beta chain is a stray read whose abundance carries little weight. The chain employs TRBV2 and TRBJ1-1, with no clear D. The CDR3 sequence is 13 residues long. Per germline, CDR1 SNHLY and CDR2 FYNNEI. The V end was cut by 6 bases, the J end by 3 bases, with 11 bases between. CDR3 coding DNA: TGTGCCAGCAGGACGGCCCTCGACACTGAAGCTTTCTTT. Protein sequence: CASRTALDTEAFF.

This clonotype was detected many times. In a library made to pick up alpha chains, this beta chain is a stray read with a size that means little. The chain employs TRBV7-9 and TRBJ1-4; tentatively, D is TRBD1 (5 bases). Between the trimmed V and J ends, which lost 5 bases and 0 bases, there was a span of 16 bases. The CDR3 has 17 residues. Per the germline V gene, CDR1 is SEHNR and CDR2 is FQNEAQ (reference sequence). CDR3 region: CASSPRVGAATNEKLFF. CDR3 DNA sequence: TGTGCCAGCAGCCCGAGAGTCGGGGCGGCAACTAATGAAAAACTGTTTTTT. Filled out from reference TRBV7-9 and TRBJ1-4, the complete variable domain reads DTGVSQNPRHKITKRGQNVTFRCDPISEHNRLYWYRQTLGQGPEFLTYFQNEAQLEKSRLLSDRFSAERPKGSFSTLEIQRTEQGDSAMYLCASSPRVGAATNEKLFFGSGTQLSVL.

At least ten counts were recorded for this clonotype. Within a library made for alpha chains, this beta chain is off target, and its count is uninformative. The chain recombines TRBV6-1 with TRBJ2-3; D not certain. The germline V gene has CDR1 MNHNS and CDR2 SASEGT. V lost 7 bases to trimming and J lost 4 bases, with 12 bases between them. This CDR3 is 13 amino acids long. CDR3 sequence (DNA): TGTGCCAGCACGGACCCCCCGTCAGATACGCAGTATTTT. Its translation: CASTDPPSDTQYF.

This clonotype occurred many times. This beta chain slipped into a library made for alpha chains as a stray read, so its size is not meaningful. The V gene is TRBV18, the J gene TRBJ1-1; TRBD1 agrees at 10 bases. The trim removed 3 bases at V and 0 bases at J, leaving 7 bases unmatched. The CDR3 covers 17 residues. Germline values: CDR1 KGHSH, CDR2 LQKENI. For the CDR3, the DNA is TGTGCCAGCTCACCTTTTGGGACAGGGGACTTGAACACTGAAGCTTTCTTT. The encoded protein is CASSPFGTGDLNTEAFF.

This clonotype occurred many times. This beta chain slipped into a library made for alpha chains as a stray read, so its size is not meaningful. The CDR3 loop reads CASSPFLGQGDSPLHF. DNA of the CDR3: TGTGCCAGCTCACCATTCCTCGGACAGGGCGATTCACCCCTCCACTTT. V usage is TRBV18 and J usage is TRBJ1-6; 8 nucleotides agree with TRBD1. Trimming removed 2 bases from V and 8 bases from J; junction bases left unmatched: 8. CDR1 is KGHSH, CDR2 LQKENI, per germline. The CDR3 spans 16 residues.

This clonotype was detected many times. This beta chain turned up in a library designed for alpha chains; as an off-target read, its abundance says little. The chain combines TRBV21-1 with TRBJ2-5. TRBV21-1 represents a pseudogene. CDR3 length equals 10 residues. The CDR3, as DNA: TGTGCCAGCAGCAACCAGACCCAGTACTTC. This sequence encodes CASSNQTQYF.

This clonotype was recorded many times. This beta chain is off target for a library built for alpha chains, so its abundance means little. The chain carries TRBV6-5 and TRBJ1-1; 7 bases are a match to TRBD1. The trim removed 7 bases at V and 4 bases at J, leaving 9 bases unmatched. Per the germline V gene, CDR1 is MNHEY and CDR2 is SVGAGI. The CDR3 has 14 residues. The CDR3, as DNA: TGTGCCAGCATGTACGACAGGGAGGCCACTGAAGCTTTCTTT. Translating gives CASMYDREATEAFF.

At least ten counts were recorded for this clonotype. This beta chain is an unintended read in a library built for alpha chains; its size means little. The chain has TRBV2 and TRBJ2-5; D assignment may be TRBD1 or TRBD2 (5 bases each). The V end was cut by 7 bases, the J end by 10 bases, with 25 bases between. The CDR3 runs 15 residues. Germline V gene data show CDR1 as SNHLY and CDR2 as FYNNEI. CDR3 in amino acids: CASTQEGTTPLDQYF. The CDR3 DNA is TGTGCCAGCACCCAAGAAGGGACGACCCCGTTGGACCAGTACTTC.

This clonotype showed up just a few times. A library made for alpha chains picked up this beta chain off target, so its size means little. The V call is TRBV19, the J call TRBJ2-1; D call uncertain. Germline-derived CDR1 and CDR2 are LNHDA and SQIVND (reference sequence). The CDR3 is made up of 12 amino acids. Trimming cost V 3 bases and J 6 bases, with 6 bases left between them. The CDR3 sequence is CASSINPNEQFF. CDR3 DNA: TGTGCCAGTAGTATCAACCCCAATGAGCAGTTCTTC.

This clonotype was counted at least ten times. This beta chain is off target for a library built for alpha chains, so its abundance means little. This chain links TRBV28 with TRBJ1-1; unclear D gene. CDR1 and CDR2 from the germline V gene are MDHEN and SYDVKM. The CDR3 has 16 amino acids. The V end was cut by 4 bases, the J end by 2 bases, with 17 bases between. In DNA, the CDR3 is TGTGCCAGCAGTTCAAGACTACTTCCCCGAAACACTGAAGCTTTCTTT. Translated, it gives CASSSRLLPRNTEAFF.

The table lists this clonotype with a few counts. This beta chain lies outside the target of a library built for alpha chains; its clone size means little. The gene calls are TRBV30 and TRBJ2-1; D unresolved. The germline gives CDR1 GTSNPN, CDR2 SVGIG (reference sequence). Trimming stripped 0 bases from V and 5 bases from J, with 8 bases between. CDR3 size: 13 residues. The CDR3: CAWSVMADNEQFF. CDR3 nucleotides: TGTGCCTGGAGTGTAATGGCGGACAATGAGCAGTTCTTC.

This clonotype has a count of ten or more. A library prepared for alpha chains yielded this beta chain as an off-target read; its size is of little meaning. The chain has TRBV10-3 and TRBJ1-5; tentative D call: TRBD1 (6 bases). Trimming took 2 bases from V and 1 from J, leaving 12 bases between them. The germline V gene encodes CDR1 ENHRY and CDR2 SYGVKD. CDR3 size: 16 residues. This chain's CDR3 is CAISEPNRDSNQPQHF. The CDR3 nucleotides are TGTGCCATCAGTGAGCCTAACAGGGACAGCAATCAGCCCCAGCATTTT.